This TCR beta chain is drawn from a study of blood T cell repertoires in COVID-19. Study overall: Sources were T cells, B-cell-depleted T cells, or PBMCs; the material itself was cDNA or gDNA.

As handled by the study authors: Nucleated cell number was recorded as an estimate derived from reference gene primer amplification. The protocol was immunoSEQ multiplex PCR, while the TCRdb copy is restricted to in-frame clones and leaves out a portion. That table supplies the V and J calls and clone size; D and trimming were determined from the DNA. Found here are some 120,000 clones, 83% of them singletons; the top ten hold 18%. Trimming cost V 5 bases and J 0 bases, with 12 bases left between them. The length of the CDR3 is 15 residues. Germline CDR1 is SGHNT and CDR2 is YYREEE (reference sequence). Participants reported their clinical history, and cohort assignment relied on those reports. Donors in Cohort 3 who had recovered were those with two negative PCRs, healthcare professional clearance, or resolution of their symptoms.

The sequencing sample was made of PBMCs or T cells enriched from blood (not recorded which). The receptor was isolated from a man aged 25 to 45 who had recovered from COVID-19. The chain uses TRBV5-4 and TRBJ1-3; maybe TRBD1 (6 bases). The CDR3 region is CASSLGGDSGNTIYF. DNA for the CDR3: TGTGCCAGCAGTCTAGGGGGAGACTCTGGAAACACCATATATTTT. Full variable domain (rest looked up from reference TRBV5-4 and TRBJ1-3): ETGVTQSPTHLIKTRGQQVTLRCSSQSGHNTVSWYQQALGQGPQFIFQYYREEENGRGNFPPRFSGLQFPNYSSELNVNALELDDSALYLCASSLGGDSGNTIYFGEGSWLTVV.